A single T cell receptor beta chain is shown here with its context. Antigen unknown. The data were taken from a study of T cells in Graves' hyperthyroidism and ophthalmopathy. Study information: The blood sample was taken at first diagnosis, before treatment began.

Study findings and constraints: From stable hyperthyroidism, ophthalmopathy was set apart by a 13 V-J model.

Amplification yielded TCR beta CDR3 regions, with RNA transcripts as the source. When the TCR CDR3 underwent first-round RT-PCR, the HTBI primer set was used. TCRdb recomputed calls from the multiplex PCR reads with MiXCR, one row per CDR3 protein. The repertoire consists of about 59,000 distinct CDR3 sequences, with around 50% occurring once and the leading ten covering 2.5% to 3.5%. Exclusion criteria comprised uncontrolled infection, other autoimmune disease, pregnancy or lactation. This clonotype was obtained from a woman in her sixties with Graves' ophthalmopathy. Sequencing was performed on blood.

The CDR3 sequence: CASSESIAWGADTQYF. The CDR3 DNA sequence: TGCGCCAGCAGTGAGTCGATAGCGTGGGGCGCAGATACGCAGTATTTT. J is TRBJ2-3 and V is TRBV10-1; the D gene could be TRBD1 or TRBD2 (5 bases each). Germline V gives CDR1 WNHNN, CDR2 SYGVQD (reference sequence). The length of the CDR3 is 16 residues. Trimming removed 0 bases at V and 4 bases at J, with 14 bases between.